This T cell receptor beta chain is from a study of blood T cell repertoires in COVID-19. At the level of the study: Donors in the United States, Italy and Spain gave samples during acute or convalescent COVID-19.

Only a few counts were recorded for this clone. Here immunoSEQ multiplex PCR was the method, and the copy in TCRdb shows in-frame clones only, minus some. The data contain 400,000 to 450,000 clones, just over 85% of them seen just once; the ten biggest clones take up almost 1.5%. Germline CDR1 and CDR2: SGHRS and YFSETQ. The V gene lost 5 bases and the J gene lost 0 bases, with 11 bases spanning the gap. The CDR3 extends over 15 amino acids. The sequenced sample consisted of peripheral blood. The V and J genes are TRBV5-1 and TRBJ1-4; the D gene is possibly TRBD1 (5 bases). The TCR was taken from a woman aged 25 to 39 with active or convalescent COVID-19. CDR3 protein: CASRSRQTTNEKLFF. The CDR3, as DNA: TGCGCCAGCAGGAGCCGACAGACAACTAATGAAAAACTGTTTTTT.